The 2 T cell receptor beta chains in this list originate from one sample, sequenced in a study of cytomegalovirus exposure and HLA in healthy donors. Primers for the PCR totalled 60 Vbeta and 13 Jbeta. Here immunoSEQ multiplex PCR was the method, and the copy in TCRdb shows in-frame clones only, minus some. The sample's table shows some 110,000 clones. The material sequenced was PBMCs. These receptors originate from a man aged 40-50 years in good health and CMV-seropositive.

This chain joins TRBV11-2 and TRBJ2-7; TRBD2 agrees at 8 bases. V shed 1 base, J shed 2 bases, and the junction held 4 bases outside the gene matches. This CDR3 contains 15 residues. Germline-derived CDR1 and CDR2 are SGHAT and FQNNGV. This chain's CDR3 is CASSLGVSGTYEQYF. CDR3 nucleotides: TGTGCCAGCAGCTTAGGCGTTAGCGGGACCTACGAGCAGTACTTC. The variable domain in full, with the rest retrieved from reference TRBV11-2 and TRBJ2-7, is EAGVAQSPRYKIIEKRQSVAFWCNPISGHATLYWYQQILGQGPKLLIQFQNNGVVDDSQLPKDRFSAERLKGVDSTLKIQPAKLEDSAVYLCASSLGVSGTYEQYFGPGTRLTVT.

The chain carries TRBV6-5 and TRBJ1-5; possibly TRBD1 for D (6 bases). CDR1 MNHEY and CDR2 SVGAGI come from the germline V gene. This CDR3 has 15 amino acids. V lost 7 bases, J lost 3 bases, and 16 bases lay in between. The CDR3 nucleotides are TGTGCCAGCACCTATCGGGGGGCTTTCAATCAGCCCCAGCATTTT. Its translation is CASTYRGAFNQPQHF.